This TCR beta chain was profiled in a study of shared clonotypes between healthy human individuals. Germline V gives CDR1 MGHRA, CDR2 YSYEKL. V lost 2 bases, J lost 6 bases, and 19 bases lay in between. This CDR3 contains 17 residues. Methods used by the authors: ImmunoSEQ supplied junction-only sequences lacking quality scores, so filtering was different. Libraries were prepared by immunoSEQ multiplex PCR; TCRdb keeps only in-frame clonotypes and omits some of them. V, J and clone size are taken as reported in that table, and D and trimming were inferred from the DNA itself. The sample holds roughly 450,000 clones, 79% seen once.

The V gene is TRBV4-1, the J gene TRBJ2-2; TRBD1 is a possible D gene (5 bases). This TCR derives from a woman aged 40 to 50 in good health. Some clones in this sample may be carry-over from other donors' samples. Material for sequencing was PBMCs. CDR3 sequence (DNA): TGCGCCAGCAGCCAATCGACAGTGGGCCTTAGGGCCGGGGAGCTGTTTTTT. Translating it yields CASSQSTVGLRAGELFF.